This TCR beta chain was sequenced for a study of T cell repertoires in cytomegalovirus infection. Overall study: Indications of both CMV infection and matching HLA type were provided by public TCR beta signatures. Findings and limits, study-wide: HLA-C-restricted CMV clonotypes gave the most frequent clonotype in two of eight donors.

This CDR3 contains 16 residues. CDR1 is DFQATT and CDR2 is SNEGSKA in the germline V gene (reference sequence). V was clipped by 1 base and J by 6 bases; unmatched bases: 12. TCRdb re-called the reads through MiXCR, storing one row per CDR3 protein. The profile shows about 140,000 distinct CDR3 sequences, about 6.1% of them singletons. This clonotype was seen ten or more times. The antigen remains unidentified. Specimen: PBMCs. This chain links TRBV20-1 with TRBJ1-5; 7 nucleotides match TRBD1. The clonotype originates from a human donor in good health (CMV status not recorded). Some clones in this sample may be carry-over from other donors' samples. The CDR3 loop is CSARGAGASGGQPQHF. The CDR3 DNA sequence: TGCAGTGCTAGAGGCGCCGGGGCATCAGGGGGTCAGCCCCAGCATTTT.